This TCR beta chain was obtained from a study of T cell responses to AZD1222 COVID-19 vaccine. Background on the study: Second-dose schedules of about 4 or about 12 weeks were combined. Study outcomes and limitations: Nearly half of spike-specific TCRs reportedly target unmutated variant regions.

Trimming removed 5 bases from V and 2 bases from J, with 19 bases in between. Germline V lookup: CDR1 KGHSH, CDR2 LQKENI. The CDR3 has 16 residues. In the case of this clone: Antigen unknown.

Sequencing was performed with immunoSEQ multiplex PCR; in TCRdb, only in-frame clones are kept and a portion is missing. Seen here are 150,000 to 200,000 clones, just under 90% observed once, and the top ten hold 5% to 7%. This clonotype was sampled from an adult in good health. The sequencing here drew on peripheral blood, taken on day 0 of AZD1222 vaccination. V usage is TRBV18 and J usage is TRBJ2-7, with a possible D match to TRBD2 (6 bases). The CDR3 protein is CASSSTSGTPTYEQYF. The CDR3 DNA reads as TGTGCCAGCTCATCCACATCCGGGACTCCTACCTACGAGCAGTACTTC.